The T cell receptor (beta chain) described here comes from a study of shared clonotypes between healthy human individuals. Using immunoSEQ multiplex PCR, the repertoire was profiled, and TCRdb retains in-frame clones only, with some absent. The data contain some 2.1 million clones, just under 95% of them singletons. In its sample, this clone was seen once. Naive CD8 cells comprised CD45RO-negative, CCR7-positively selected cells, excluding terminally differentiated effector memory CD45RA+ cells. The sequence was obtained from a man aged 18 to 30 in good health. Some clones in this sample may be carry-over from other donors' samples. Sequencing was done on a sample of naive CD8+ T cells from PBMCs.

The CDR3 DNA is TGCGCCAGCAGCCAAGACGGCCGGACCTATTCTGGCAATCAGCCCCAGCATTTT. Protein: CASSQDGRTYSGNQPQHF. The rearrangement joins TRBV4-1 to TRBJ1-5; unclear D gene. In germline, CDR1 is MGHRA, CDR2 YSYEKL. This CDR3 is built from 18 residues. Trimming shortened V by 0 bases and J by 2 bases, and 17 bases separated the two germline ends.